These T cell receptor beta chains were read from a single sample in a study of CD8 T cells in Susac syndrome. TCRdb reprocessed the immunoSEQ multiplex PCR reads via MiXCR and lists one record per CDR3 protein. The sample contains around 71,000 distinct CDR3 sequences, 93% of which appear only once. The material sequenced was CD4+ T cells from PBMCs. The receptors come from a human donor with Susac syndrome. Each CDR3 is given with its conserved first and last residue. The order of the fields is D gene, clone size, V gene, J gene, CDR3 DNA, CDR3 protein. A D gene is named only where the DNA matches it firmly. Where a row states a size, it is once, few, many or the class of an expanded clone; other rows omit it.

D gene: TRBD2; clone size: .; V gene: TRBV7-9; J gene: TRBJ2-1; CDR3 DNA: TGTGCCAGCATCAAAGCGGGGTCCTTTTACAATGAGCAGTTCTTC; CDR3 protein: CASIKAGSFYNEQFF
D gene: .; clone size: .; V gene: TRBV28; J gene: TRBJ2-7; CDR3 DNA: TGTGCCAGCAGTGGGGTGGTGGGGAAACGCGTAGGTTACGAGCAGTACTTC; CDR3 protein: CASSGVVGKRVGYEQYF
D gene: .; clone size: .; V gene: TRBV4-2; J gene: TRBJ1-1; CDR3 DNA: TGTGCCAGCAGCCCTCCTCAGGGACGGGACACTGAAGCTTTCTTT; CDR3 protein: CASSPPQGRDTEAFF
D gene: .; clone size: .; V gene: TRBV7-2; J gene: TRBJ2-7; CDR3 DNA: TGTGCCAGCAGCTTAGGTCGTCTAGCCGATTCCTACGAGCAGTACTTC; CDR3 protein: CASSLGRLADSYEQYF
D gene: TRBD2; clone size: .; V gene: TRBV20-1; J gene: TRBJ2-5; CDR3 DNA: TGCAGTGCTAGAGATTTCGGGGGGGGCCCGGAGACCCAGTACTTC; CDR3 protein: CSARDFGGGPETQYF
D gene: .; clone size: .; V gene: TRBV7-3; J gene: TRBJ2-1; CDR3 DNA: TGTGCCAGCAGCCCGCAGCATAAAGACCCAGGAGGACAGCTCTTC; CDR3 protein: CASSPQHKDPGGQLF
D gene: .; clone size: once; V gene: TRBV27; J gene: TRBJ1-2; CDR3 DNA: TGTGCCAGCAGTTTATCCGGGGGCAGAGTCTATGGCTACACCTTC; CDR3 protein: CASSLSGGRVYGYTF
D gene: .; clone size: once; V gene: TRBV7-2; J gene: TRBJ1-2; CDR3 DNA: TGTGCCAGCAGCCCGAGGCCCGCAGGGTCGGGAGGCCTTAACTATGGCTACACCTTC; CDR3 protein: CASSPRPAGSGGLNYGYTF
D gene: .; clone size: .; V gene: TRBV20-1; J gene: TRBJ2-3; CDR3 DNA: TGCAGTGCTAGGAACTTACTAGGCGGGCCAGATACGCAGTATTTT; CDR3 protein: CSARNLLGGPDTQYF
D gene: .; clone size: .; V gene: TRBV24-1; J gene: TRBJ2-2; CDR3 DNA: TGTGCCACCAGTGATCAAAACACCGGGGAGCTGTTTTTT; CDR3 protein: CATSDQNTGELFF
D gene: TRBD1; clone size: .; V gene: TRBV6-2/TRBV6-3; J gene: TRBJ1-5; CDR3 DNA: TGTGCCAGCAGTTACTCGTTGGACAGGGTTAAGGTTCAGCCCCAGCATTTT; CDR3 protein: CASSYSLDRVKVQPQHF
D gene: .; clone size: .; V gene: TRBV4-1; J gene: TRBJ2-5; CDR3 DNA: TGCGCCAGCAGCCAGATTCCACTCCGGGGGACCAAGGAGACCCAGTACTTC; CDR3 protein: CASSQIPLRGTKETQYF
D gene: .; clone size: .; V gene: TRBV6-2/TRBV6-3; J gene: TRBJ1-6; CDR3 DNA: TGTGCCAGCAGTTACGTTGGACAGCTGACTTCACCCCTCCACTTT; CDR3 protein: CASSYVGQLTSPLHF
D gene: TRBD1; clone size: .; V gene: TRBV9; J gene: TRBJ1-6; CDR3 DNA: TGTGCCAGCAGCGCCCACAGGGGGGATAATTCACCCCTCCACTTT; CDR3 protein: CASSAHRGDNSPLHF
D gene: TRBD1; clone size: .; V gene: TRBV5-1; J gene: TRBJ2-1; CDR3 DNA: TGCGCCAGCAGCCGTCTTCCGGGACAGGTGGACAATGAGCAGTTCTTC; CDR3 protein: CASSRLPGQVDNEQFF
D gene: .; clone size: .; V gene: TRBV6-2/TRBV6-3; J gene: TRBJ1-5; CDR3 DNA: TGTGCCAGCAGTTACGGGCAGGGGACCCACCAGCCCCAGCATTTT; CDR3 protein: CASSYGQGTHQPQHF
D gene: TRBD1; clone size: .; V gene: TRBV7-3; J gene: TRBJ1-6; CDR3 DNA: TGTGCCAGCAGCTTAACGGGACAGGGGAAATCACCCCTCCACTTT; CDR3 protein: CASSLTGQGKSPLHF
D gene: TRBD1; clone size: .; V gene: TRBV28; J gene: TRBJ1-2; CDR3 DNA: TGTGCCAGCAGTGAAACCGGGACAGGGGTCTATGGCTACACCTTC; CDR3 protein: CASSETGTGVYGYTF
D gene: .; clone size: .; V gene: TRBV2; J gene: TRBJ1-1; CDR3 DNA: TGTGCCAGCAGTGAGGTAGGGAGGAACACTGAAGCTTTCTTT; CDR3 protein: CASSEVGRNTEAFF
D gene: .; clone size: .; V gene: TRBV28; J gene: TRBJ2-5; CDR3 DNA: TGTGCCAGCAGTTTACCCCACAGGGCAGACCAAGAGACCCAGTACTTC; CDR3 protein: CASSLPHRADQETQYF
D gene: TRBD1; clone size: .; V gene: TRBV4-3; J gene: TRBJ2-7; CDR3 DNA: TGCGCCAGCAGCCAAGGTCCGGGACAGGGATCCTACGAGCAGTACTTC; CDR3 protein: CASSQGPGQGSYEQYF
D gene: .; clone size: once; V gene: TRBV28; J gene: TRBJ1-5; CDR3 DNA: TGTGCCAGCACCCTTAGGGCGAATCAGCCCCAGCATTTT; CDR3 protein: CASTLRANQPQHF
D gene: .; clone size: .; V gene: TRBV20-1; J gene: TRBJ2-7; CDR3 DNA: TGCAGTGCTAGAGCAGGGGTCCCCTACGAGCAGTACTTC; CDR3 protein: CSARAGVPYEQYF
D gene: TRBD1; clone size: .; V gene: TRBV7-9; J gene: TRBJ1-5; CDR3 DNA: TGTGCCAGCAGCAAAGGGACAGGGAATCAGCCCCAGCATTTT; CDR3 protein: CASSKGTGNQPQHF
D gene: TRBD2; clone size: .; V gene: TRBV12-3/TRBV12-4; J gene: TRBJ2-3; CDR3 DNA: TGTGCCAGCAGTCCCCCGTGGACTAGCGGGGGCTCAGATACGCAGTATTTT; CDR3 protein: CASSPPWTSGGSDTQYF
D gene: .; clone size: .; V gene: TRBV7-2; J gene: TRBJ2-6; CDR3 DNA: TGTGCCAGCAGCCCTTGGGTTCCCTCTGGGGCCAACGTCCTGACTTTC; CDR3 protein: CASSPWVPSGANVLTF
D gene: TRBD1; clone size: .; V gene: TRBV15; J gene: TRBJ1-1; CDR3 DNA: TGTGCCACCAGTCCGCCGGGACAGGGGAGACCTGAAGCTTTCTTT; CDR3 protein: CATSPPGQGRPEAFF
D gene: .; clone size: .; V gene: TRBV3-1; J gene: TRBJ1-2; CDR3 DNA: TGTGCCAGCAGCCAAGATCTCCCACGAGTGGGTGGCTACACCTTC; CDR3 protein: CASSQDLPRVGGYTF
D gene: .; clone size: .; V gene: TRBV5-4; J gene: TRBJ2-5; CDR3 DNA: TGTGCCAGCAGCTTGGGACAGATTCAAGAGACCCAGTACTTC; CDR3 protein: CASSLGQIQETQYF
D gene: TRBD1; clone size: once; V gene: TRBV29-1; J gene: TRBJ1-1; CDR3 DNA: TGCAGCGTTGAACAGATTTCAGGGGGTGAAGCTTTCTTT; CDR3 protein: CSVEQISGGEAFF
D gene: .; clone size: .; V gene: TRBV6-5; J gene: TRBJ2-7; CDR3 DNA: TGTGCCAGCAGTTACAGAGGAGGGAACGAGCAGTACTTC; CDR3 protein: CASSYRGGNEQYF
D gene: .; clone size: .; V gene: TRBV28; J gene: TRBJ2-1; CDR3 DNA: TGTGCCAGCAGTTTGTCTTACCGGGCCCCCCAATTCAATGAGCAGTTCTTC; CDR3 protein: CASSLSYRAPQFNEQFF
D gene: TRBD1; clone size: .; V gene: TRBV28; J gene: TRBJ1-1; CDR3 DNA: TGTGCCATACAGGGGATGAACACTGAAGCTTTCTTT; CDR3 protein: CAIQGMNTEAFF
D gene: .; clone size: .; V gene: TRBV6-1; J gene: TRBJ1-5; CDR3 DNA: TGTGCCAGCAGTGGCATACTCCGCAGGATTAGGGCTCAGCCCCAGCATTTT; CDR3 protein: CASSGILRRIRAQPQHF
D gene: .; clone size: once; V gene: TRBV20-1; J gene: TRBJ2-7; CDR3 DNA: TGCAGTGGGGCCGTTTCTCCCTACGAGCAGTACTTC; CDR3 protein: CSGAVSPYEQYF
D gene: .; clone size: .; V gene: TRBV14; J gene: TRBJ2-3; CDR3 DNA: TGTGCCAGCAGCCTCCAGGGTTCAGATACGCAGTATTTT; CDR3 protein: CASSLQGSDTQYF
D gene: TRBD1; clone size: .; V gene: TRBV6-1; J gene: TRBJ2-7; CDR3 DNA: TGTGCCAGCAGTGCTCCGGGACAGGGGATGGGAGAGCAGTACTTC; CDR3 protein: CASSAPGQGMGEQYF
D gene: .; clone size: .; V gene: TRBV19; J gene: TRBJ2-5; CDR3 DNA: TGTGCCAGTAGTATGGCCAGACAAGAGACCCAGTACTTC; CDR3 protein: CASSMARQETQYF
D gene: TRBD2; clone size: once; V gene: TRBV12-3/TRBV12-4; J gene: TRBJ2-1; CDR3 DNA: TGTGCCAGCACCCGCGGGGGGAGCTCCTACAATGAGCAGTTCTTC; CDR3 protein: CASTRGGSSYNEQFF
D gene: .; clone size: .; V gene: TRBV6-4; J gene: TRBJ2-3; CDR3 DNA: TGTGCCAGCAGTGACTCCAGGACAGATACGCAGTATTTT; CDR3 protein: CASSDSRTDTQYF
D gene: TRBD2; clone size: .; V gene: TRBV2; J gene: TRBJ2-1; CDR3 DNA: TGTGCCAGCGGTAGGAGAAGCGGGGTTACCTACAATGAGCAGTTCTTC; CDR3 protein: CASGRRSGVTYNEQFF
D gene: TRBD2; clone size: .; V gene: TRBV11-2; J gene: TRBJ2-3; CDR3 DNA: TGTGCCAGCAGCCGCTCCGGGCGGGGGGGCCTTGGTACGCAGTATTTT; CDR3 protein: CASSRSGRGGLGTQYF
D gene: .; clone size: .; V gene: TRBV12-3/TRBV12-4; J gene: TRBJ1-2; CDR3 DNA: TGTGCCAGCAGTTTCTTTCGGGGCGGGCCTAACTATGGCTACACCTTC; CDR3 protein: CASSFFRGGPNYGYTF
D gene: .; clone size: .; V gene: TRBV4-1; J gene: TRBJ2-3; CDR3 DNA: TGCGCCAGCAGCCAAGATGGTAGCGGATTCACAGATACGCAGTATTTT; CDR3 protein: CASSQDGSGFTDTQYF
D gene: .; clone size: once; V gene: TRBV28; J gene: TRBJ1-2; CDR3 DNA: TGTGCCAGCAGTTTATTCTACCAAAAGGAGCGTGGCTACACCTTC; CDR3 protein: CASSLFYQKERGYTF
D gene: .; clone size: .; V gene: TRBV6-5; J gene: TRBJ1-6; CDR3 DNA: TGTGCCAGCACCCGAGGGGCGATTAATTCACCCCTCCACTTT; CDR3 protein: CASTRGAINSPLHF
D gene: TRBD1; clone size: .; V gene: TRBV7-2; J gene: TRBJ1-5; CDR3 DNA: TGTGCCAGCAGCTTAGTTTTGGCAGGGGGTAAAGGGGATCAGCCCCAGCATTTT; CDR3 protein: CASSLVLAGGKGDQPQHF
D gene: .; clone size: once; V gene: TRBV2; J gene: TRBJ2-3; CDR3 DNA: TGTGCCAGCAGTGAAGCTCGGGCGGCAGATACGCAGTATTTT; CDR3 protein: CASSEARAADTQYF
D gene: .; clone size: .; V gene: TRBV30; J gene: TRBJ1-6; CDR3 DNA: TGTGCCTTTCGGGGTATGAGCTCCTATAATTCACCCCTCCACTTT; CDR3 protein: CAFRGMSSYNSPLHF
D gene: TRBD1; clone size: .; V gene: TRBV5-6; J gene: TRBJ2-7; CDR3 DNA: TGTGCCAGCAGCTTGGGGGGTTTCGGGACAGGGTCCTACGAGCAGTACTTC; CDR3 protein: CASSLGGFGTGSYEQYF
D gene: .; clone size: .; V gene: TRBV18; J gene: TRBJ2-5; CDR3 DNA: TGTGCCAGCTCACCAGTGAACCAAGAGACCCAGTACTTC; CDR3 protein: CASSPVNQETQYF
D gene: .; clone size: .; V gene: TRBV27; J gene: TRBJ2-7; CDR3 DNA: TGTGCCAGCAGTCGCGGCCCCTACGAGCAGTACTTC; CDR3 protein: CASSRGPYEQYF